This TCR beta chain was retrieved from a study of cytomegalovirus exposure and HLA in healthy donors. Overall study findings and caveats: In an earlier analysis, about 87% or about 30%: the productive usage of most TCR beta V segments.

The PCR was carried out with 60 Vbeta primers and 13 Jbeta primers. Assay used: immunoSEQ multiplex PCR; TCRdb lists only in-frame clones, some missing. The table lists around 67,000 clones, 70% to 80% of them singletons. Notes on this clone: Its specificity is not known.

The source of this sequence is a man between 18 and 35 years old in good health and CMV-seropositive. The sample was PBMCs.

The CDR3 DNA is TGTGCCAGCAGTAAGACAGGGGAAGGAACTGAAGCTTTCTTT. The encoded protein is CASSKTGEGTEAFF. The rearrangement uses TRBV6-1 and TRBJ1-1; 8 nucleotides agree with TRBD1. The germline V gene has CDR1 MNHNS and CDR2 SASEGT. V lost 5 bases, J lost 5 bases, and 7 bases stayed unmatched. The CDR3 consists of 14 residues.